One and the same sample provided the 29 T cell receptor beta chains below, sequenced in a study of T cells in women clearing cervical HPV infection. Here immunoSEQ multiplex PCR was the method, and the copy in TCRdb shows in-frame clones only, minus some. The sample has roughly 30,000 clones. Material: blood buffy coat. The receptors were gathered from a woman between 18 and 70 years old with a cervical HPV16 infection that either progressed to CIN3+ or cleared (not recorded which).

Concerning this clone: Read data end 3 residues before the CDR3 end; the end is taken from the germline J gene. The chain is built from TRBV7-2 and TRBJ1-3; no clear D. The CDR3 extends over 15 amino acids. V was trimmed by 1 base and J by 0 bases, leaving 7 bases between them. The V gene's germline CDR1 is SGHTA and CDR2 FQGNSA. CDR3 sequence reads: CASSLGRGSGNTIYF. The CDR3 DNA, read in part, is TGTGCCAGCAGCTTAGGGCGGGGCTCTGGAAACACC.

Points on this clone: The sequenced fragment ends 3 residues before the CDR3 boundary, so the rest is inferred from the germline J gene. The chain combines TRBV19 with TRBJ2-1; 13 positions agree with TRBD2. From germline, CDR1 is LNHDA and CDR2 SQIVND (reference sequence). V shed 5 bases and J 5 bases; nucleotides not matched to a gene: 3. CDR3 length: 15 residues. The sequenced part of the CDR3 DNA is TGTGCCAGTAGTCGGACTAGCGGGGGTCACAATGAG. Translating gives CASSRTSGGHNE. The CDR3 in its entirety is CASSRTSGGHNEQFF. The full variable domain, completed using reference TRBV19 and TRBJ2-1, is DGGITQSPKYLFRKEGQNVTLSCEQNLNHDAMYWYRQDPGQGLRLIYYSQIVNDFQKGDIAEGYSVSREKKESFPLTVTSAQKNPTAFYLCASSRTSGGHNEQFFGPGTRLTVL.

As regards this clone: The read is 3 residues too short to cover the CDR3 end, so that end is filled in from the germline J gene. This chain connects TRBV7-9 to TRBJ2-4, with D tentatively TRBD1 (6 bases). Trimming took 7 bases from V and 3 from J, leaving 13 bases between them. The germline V gene has CDR1 SEHNR and CDR2 FQNEAQ (reference sequence). This CDR3 has 14 residues. Incomplete CDR3 DNA: TGTGCCAGCACACAGGGAATAGTCAAAAACATT. Amino acids: CASTQGIVKNI. The full-length CDR3 reads as CASTQGIVKNIQYF.

As concerns this clone: The sequenced fragment ends 3 residues before the CDR3 boundary, so the rest is inferred from the germline J gene. This chain connects TRBV28 to TRBJ1-1; D unresolved. Germline loops: CDR1 MDHEN, CDR2 SYDVKM. Trimming pared 5 bases from V and 5 bases from J, leaving 12 bases between. There are 13 residues in the CDR3. The covered CDR3 bases are TGTGCCAGCAGTAAACGACTGGGTACTGAA. Its translation is CASSKRLGTE. The whole CDR3 is CASSKRLGTEAFF.

About this clone itself: The CDR3 extends 3 residues past the end of the read, so its final part is completed from the germline J gene. The chain is built from TRBV5-1 and TRBJ2-3; 11 positions match TRBD2. The V gene's germline CDR1 is SGHRS and CDR2 YFSETQ. V gave up 0 bases and J gave up 3 bases; unmatched junction bases: 0. The CDR3 has 15 amino acids. CDR3 DNA, as far as it was read: TGCGCCAGCAGCTTGGTAGCGGGAGGGACAGATACG. The encoded protein is CASSLVAGGTDT. The full CDR3 sequence reads CASSLVAGGTDTQYF.

The covered CDR3 bases are TGTGCCAGCAGCTTGGGTAGCGGATACCAGGGC. It encodes CASSLGSGYQG. The whole CDR3 sequence reads CASSLGSGYQGYTF. This chain links TRBV5-8 with TRBJ1-2; no firm D call. The missing CDR3 end, 3 residues past where the read stops, is filled in from the germline J gene. From germline, CDR1 is SGHTS and CDR2 YDEGEE. CDR3 length: 14 residues.

About this clone: The read terminates 3 residues before the CDR3 end, so the remaining end is supplied by the germline J gene. The V call is TRBV7-2, the J call TRBJ2-7, with TRBD2 matching over 11 bases. Germline lookup yields CDR1 SGHTA and CDR2 FQGNSA. The V gene end was trimmed by 1 base and the J gene end by 4 bases; junction bases not matched to a gene: 3. The CDR3 runs 15 residues. The part of the CDR3 DNA that was read is TGTGCCAGCAGCTTAGGGACTAGCGGGTGGTACGAG. It translates to CASSLGTSGWYE. The whole CDR3 sequence reads CASSLGTSGWYEQYF.

With regard to this clone: The read terminates 3 residues ahead of where the CDR3 ends, so the germline J gene completes it. V and J are TRBV20-1 and TRBJ2-2; 8 nucleotides agree with TRBD1. CDR1 and CDR2 from the germline V gene are DFQATT and SNEGSKA (reference sequence). Trimming removed 0 bases from V and 6 bases from J; junction bases left unmatched: 9. The CDR3 covers 16 residues. The CDR3 protein is CSARDRRTGIPGELFF. The CDR3 DNA, read in part, is TGCAGTGCTAGAGATCGGAGGACAGGGATTCCCGGGGAG.

CDR3 DNA (partial): TGTGCCAGCAGCACCGGAGGGACTTGGGGTGAAAAA. This sequence encodes CASSTGGTWGEK. The CDR3 as a whole reads CASSTGGTWGEKLFF. The rearrangement uses TRBV7-2 and TRBJ1-4, with D tentatively TRBD1 (5 bases). The read stops 3 residues short of the end of the CDR3; the missing end is completed from the germline J gene. The CDR3 loop spans 15 amino acids. Between the trimmed V and J ends, which lost 5 bases and 7 bases, there was a span of 17 bases. CDR1 and CDR2 from the germline V gene are SGHTA and FQGNSA.

About this clone: The read ends 3 residues before the CDR3 terminus; that terminus is restored from the germline J gene. V usage is TRBV30 and J usage is TRBJ2-3, with 10 bases that match TRBD1. The CDR3 contains 13 residues. Germline CDR1 reads GTSNPN; CDR2 reads SVGIG (reference sequence). J lost 1 base, V lost 5 bases, and 0 bases had no gene match. CDR3 sequence reads: CAWGTGGTDTQYF. The part of the CDR3 DNA that was read is TGTGCCTGGGGGACAGGGGGCACAGATACG.

A word on this clone: The read ends 3 residues before the CDR3 terminus; that terminus is restored from the germline J gene. This chain connects TRBV5-4 to TRBJ2-7, with 10 bases fitting TRBD1. V trimming: 4 bases; J trimming: 1 base; junction bases outside the gene matches: 5. This CDR3 comprises 15 residues. Germline values: CDR1 SGHNT, CDR2 YYREEE (reference sequence). The sequenced part of the CDR3 DNA is TGTGCCAGCAGCCCTCCGGGACAGGGGTCCTACGAG. Encoded protein: CASSPPGQGSYE. The entire CDR3 protein is CASSPPGQGSYEQYF.

Worth noting for this clone: The read ends 3 residues shy of where the CDR3 ends; the end is completed using the germline J gene. The chain employs TRBV5-4 and TRBJ1-2; D might be TRBD1 (6 bases). The V end was cut by 5 bases, the J end by 2 bases, with 13 bases between. This CDR3 region has 14 residues. Germline V lookup: CDR1 SGHNT, CDR2 YYREEE (reference sequence). The DNA read from the CDR3 is TGTGCCAGCAGATTACAGGGCGCCAACTATGGC. It specifies CASRLQGANYG. The entire CDR3 reads CASRLQGANYGYTF.

Concerning this clone: Read data end 3 residues before the CDR3 end; the end is taken from the germline J gene. The chain combines TRBV29-1 with TRBJ2-2, with 7 bases lining up with TRBD1. The junction had 6 bases not matched to a gene; V was cut back by 5 bases and J by 3 bases. The CDR3 is made up of 14 amino acids. Germline assignment: CDR1 SQVTM and CDR2 ANQGSEA. Partial CDR3 DNA: TGCAGCGTTTGGGGCCAGGGGGACACCGGGGAG. Its translation is CSVWGQGDTGE. Given in full, the CDR3 is CSVWGQGDTGELFF.

To note about this clone: Read coverage stops 3 residues before the CDR3 terminus; the germline J gene supplies the remainder. V is TRBV7-9 and J is TRBJ2-7, with 7 nucleotides matching TRBD1. The length of the CDR3 is 14 residues. V lost 4 bases and J lost 5; bases outside the gene matches: 8. Germline values: CDR1 SEHNR, CDR2 FQNEAQ (reference sequence). CDR3: CASSSGDRVNEQYF. The part of the CDR3 DNA that was read is TGTGCCAGCAGCTCGGGCGACAGGGTGAACGAG.

Worth noting for this clone: The read stops 3 residues short of the end of the CDR3; the missing end is completed from the germline J gene. The gene calls are TRBV11-3 and TRBJ1-1, with D possibly being TRBD1 (6 bases). V was clipped by 5 bases and J by 0 bases, with 7 bases between them. The CDR3 runs to 13 residues. Looked up from germline, CDR1 is SGHNT and CDR2 is YENEEA. The CDR3 DNA, read in part, is TGTGCCAGCAGCCCAGGGGTGAACACTGAA. Amino acid sequence: CASSPGVNTE. The complete CDR3 sequence is CASSPGVNTEAFF.

Of note for this clone: The CDR3 extends 3 residues past the end of the read, so its final part is completed from the germline J gene. The chain couples TRBV7-9 to TRBJ1-6, with 7 bases lining up with TRBD1. The CDR3 sequence is 13 residues long. V shed 7 bases and J 9 bases; nucleotides not matched to a gene: 6. In germline, CDR1 is SEHNR, CDR2 FQNEAQ (reference sequence). The CDR3 sequence: CASNADRPSPLHF. CDR3 DNA, as far as it was read: TGTGCCAGCAACGCGGACAGGCCTTCACCC. The entire variable domain, with the rest obtained from reference TRBV7-9 and TRBJ1-6, is as follows: DTGVSQNPRHKITKRGQNVTFRCDPISEHNRLYWYRQTLGQGPEFLTYFQNEAQLEKSRLLSDRFSAERPKGSFSTLEIQRTEQGDSAMYLCASNADRPSPLHFGNGTRLTVT.

About this clone: Read coverage stops 3 residues before the CDR3 terminus; the germline J gene supplies the remainder. The J gene is TRBJ2-1, the V gene TRBV29-1; possibly TRBD1 for D (5 bases). CDR3 size: 11 residues. The V end was cut by 7 bases, the J end by 6 bases, with 10 bases between. From germline, CDR1 is SQVTM and CDR2 ANQGSEA. This CDR3 is CSAQDPNEQFF. The CDR3 bases that were read are TGCAGCGCACAGGACCCCAATGAG.

Remarks on this clone: The read finishes 3 residues shy of the CDR3 end, and the germline J gene is used to complete it. The chain employs TRBV5-4 and TRBJ1-1, with 9 bases that match TRBD1. The V and J ends lost 0 bases and 1 base, in that order; junction bases with no gene match: 4. Germline V gene data show CDR1 as SGHNT and CDR2 as YYREEE (reference sequence). CDR3 length equals 16 residues. CDR3 DNA (partial): TGTGCCAGCAGCTTGGGGACAGGGGTGGGGAACACTGAA. It yields the protein CASSLGTGVGNTE. The CDR3 as a whole reads CASSLGTGVGNTEAFF.

On this clone: The read finishes 3 residues shy of the CDR3 end, and the germline J gene is used to complete it. J is TRBJ1-6 and V is TRBV13; D is uncertain. The CDR3 covers 16 residues. Germline V gene lookup returns CDR1 PRHDT and CDR2 FYEKMQ (reference sequence). Trimming left V 5 bases short and J 9 bases short, with 20 bases between. The CDR3 is CASSRDGRSAGSPLHF. The CDR3 bases that were read are TGTGCCAGCAGCCGAGACGGCAGGTCGGCGGGTTCACCC.

A word on this clone: The read is 3 residues too short to cover the CDR3 end, so that end is filled in from the germline J gene. The V gene is TRBV20-1, the J gene TRBJ2-7, with D tentatively TRBD1 (6 bases). Trimming removed 5 bases at V and 6 bases at J, with 23 bases between. The CDR3 length is 15 residues. From germline, CDR1 is DFQATT and CDR2 SNEGSKA (reference sequence). CDR3 DNA, as far as it was read: TGCAGTGCTCCCCCCGCAGGGACAAGTATCGGCGAG. This codes for CSAPPAGTSIGE. The CDR3 reads in full as CSAPPAGTSIGEQYF.

Points on this clone: The CDR3 end is not reached by the read, which stops 3 residues before it; the germline J gene fills it in. The chain employs TRBV7-2 and TRBJ2-1; a weak D match, TRBD2 (7 bases). Trimming shortened V by 7 bases and J by 9 bases, and 19 bases separated the two germline ends. Germline CDR1 SGHTA, CDR2 FQGNSA. The CDR3 is 14 amino acids. The sequenced part of the CDR3 DNA is TGTGCCAGCAAAAGGGGGGGGCAGGGATTTGAG. Its protein product is CASKRGGQGFE. The whole CDR3 protein is CASKRGGQGFEQFF.

Turning to this clone: The read stops 3 residues short of the end of the CDR3; the missing end is completed from the germline J gene. The chain has TRBV28 and TRBJ2-7; 10 bases align to TRBD1. V lost 4 bases, J lost 3 bases, and 6 bases stayed unmatched. This CDR3 is built from 15 residues. The germline gives CDR1 MDHEN, CDR2 SYDVKM. The part of the CDR3 DNA that was read is TGTGCCAGCAGTTCCTCGGACAGGGGGTTCTACGAG. It is translated as CASSSSDRGFYE. The CDR3 reads in full as CASSSSDRGFYEQYF. Full variable domain (missing parts from reference TRBV28 and TRBJ2-7): DVKVTQSSRYLVKRTGEKVFLECVQDMDHENMFWYRQDPGLGLRLIYFSYDVKMKEKGDIPEGYSVSREKKERFSLILESASTNQTSMYLCASSSSDRGFYEQYFGPGTRLTVT.

On this clone itself: The CDR3 end lies 3 residues beyond the end of the read and is filled in from the germline J gene. The chain has TRBV7-6 and TRBJ2-1, with 10 bases aligning to TRBD2. J was trimmed by 5 bases and V by 3 bases; bases with no gene match: 4. Germline loops: CDR1 SGHVS, CDR2 FNYEAQ. There are 15 residues in the CDR3. The CDR3 is CASSFLAGADNEQFF. CDR3 DNA, as far as it was read: TGTGCCAGCAGCTTTCTAGCGGGAGCTGACAATGAG.

Regarding this clone: The read comes to an end 3 residues before the CDR3 does, leaving the germline J gene to fill in the end. J is TRBJ2-3 and V is TRBV12-3 or TRBV12-4; 16 positions match TRBD2. With V trimmed by 5 bases and J by 0 bases, 5 bases remained unmatched. The CDR3 is 18 residues long. CDR3 region: CASSPGLAGGRSTDTQYF. Incomplete CDR3 DNA: TGTGCCAGCAGTCCGGGACTAGCGGGGGGGCGAAGCACAGATACG.

As concerns this clone: The CDR3 extends 3 residues past the end of the read, so its final part is completed from the germline J gene. Within the sample, other DNA sequences also encode this same CDR3. The rearrangement joins TRBV7-9 to TRBJ1-2, with D perhaps TRBD1 (6 bases). Germline CDR1 reads SEHNR; CDR2 reads FQNEAQ (reference sequence). This CDR3 is built from 15 residues. The V end was cut by 5 bases, the J end by 4 bases, with 17 bases between. The CDR3 loop reads CASSKPGQTFYGYTF. CDR3 bases read: TGTGCCAGCAGCAAACCGGGACAAACATTCTATGGC.

Judged by frequency, this clone is medium-sized. The read comes to an end 3 residues before the CDR3 does, leaving the germline J gene to fill in the end. The V and J genes are TRBV7-2 and TRBJ1-4, with D uncertain. The CDR3 sequence is 15 residues long. The germline V and J ends were trimmed by 5 bases and 2 bases, with 12 bases remaining between them. Germline CDR1 reads SGHTA; CDR2 reads FQGNSA. The CDR3 is CASSRRTATNEKLFF. The DNA read from the CDR3 is TGTGCCAGCAGCCGTCGCACTGCGACTAATGAAAAA.

About this clone: The read stops 3 residues short of the end of the CDR3; the missing end is completed from the germline J gene. The chain couples TRBV20-1 to TRBJ2-1, with 9 bases lining up with TRBD1. Looked up from germline, CDR1 is DFQATT and CDR2 is SNEGSKA (reference sequence). The CDR3 has 16 amino acids. V trimming: 2 bases; J trimming: 4 bases; junction bases outside the gene matches: 9. CDR3 DNA, as far as it was read: TGCAGTGCTAGACCTTGGGACAGGGCAAGTTACAATGAG. It codes for CSARPWDRASYNE. The full CDR3 protein is CSARPWDRASYNEQFF.

The CDR3 sequence is CAWSVPGYSYSNQPQHF. CDR3 DNA (partial): TGTGCCTGGAGTGTACCGGGGTACAGTTATAGCAATCAGCCC. V gene TRBV30 combines with J gene TRBJ1-5; D gene ambiguous. The read ends 3 residues shy of where the CDR3 ends; the end is completed using the germline J gene. Trimming took off 0 bases at V and 0 bases at J, with 15 bases between the two ends. Germline lookup yields CDR1 GTSNPN and CDR2 SVGIG (reference sequence). This CDR3 is built from 17 residues.

Here the CDR3 reads CASSLVQGDGYTF. Partial CDR3 DNA: TGCGCCAGCAGCTTGGTCCAGGGGGATGGC. The rearrangement uses TRBV5-1 and TRBJ1-2; TRBD1 matches 7 bases. The read is 3 residues too short to cover the CDR3 end, so that end is filled in from the germline J gene. CDR3 length equals 13 residues. Germline trimming cut 0 bases from V and 6 bases from J; bases unmatched to any gene: 2. Germline-derived CDR1 and CDR2 are SGHRS and YFSETQ.